This TCR beta chain appears in the sequencing data of a study of cytomegalovirus exposure and HLA in healthy donors. The PCR ran on 60 Vbeta and 13 Jbeta primers. The protocol was immunoSEQ multiplex PCR, while the TCRdb copy is restricted to in-frame clones and leaves out a portion. The specimen's table records 200,000 to 250,000 clones. As for this clone: The antigen remains undetermined.

Study-wide results and limits: Later analysis demonstrated an association between a missense DCLRE1C variant and TCR beta V- and J-gene trimming. Associated with cytomegalovirus, according to the listing, were 150 to 200 TCR beta chains.

The CDR3 contains 15 residues. Trimming left V 0 bases short and J 9 bases short, with 15 bases between. CDR1 LGHNA and CDR2 YNFKEQ come from the germline V gene. This chain uses TRBV4-2 with TRBJ1-5; D uncertain. Sequencing input: PBMCs. This TCR derives from a girl under 10 years old in good health and CMV-seropositive. The CDR3, as DNA: TGTGCCAGCAGCCAAGAAGAGGCGGGGAATGGGCCCCAGCATTTT. As protein: CASSQEEAGNGPQHF.